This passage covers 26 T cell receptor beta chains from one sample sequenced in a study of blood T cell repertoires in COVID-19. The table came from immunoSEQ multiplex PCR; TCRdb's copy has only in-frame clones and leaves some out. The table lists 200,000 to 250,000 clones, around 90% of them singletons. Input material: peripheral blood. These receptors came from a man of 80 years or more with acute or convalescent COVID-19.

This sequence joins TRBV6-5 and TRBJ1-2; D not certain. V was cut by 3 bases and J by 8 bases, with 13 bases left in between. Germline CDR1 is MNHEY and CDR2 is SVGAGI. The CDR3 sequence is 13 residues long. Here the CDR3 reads CASSYSGREGYTF. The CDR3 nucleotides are TGTGCCAGCAGTTATAGCGGGAGAGAGGGCTACACCTTC.

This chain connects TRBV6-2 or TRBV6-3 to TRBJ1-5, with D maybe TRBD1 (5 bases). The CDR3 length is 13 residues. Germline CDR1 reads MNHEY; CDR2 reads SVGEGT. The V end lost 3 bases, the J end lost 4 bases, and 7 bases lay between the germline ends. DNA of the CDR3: TGTGCCAGCAGTTATGGGGGGAATCAGCCCCAGCATTTT. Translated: CASSYGGNQPQHF.

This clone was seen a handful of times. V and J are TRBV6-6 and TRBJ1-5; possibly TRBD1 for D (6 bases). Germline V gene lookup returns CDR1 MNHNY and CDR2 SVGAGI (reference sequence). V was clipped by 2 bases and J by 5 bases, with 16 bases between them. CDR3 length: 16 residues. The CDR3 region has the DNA TGTGCCAGCAGTTACAGCGCGGTGGGGGCCGATCAGCCCCAGCATTTT. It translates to CASSYSAVGADQPQHF.

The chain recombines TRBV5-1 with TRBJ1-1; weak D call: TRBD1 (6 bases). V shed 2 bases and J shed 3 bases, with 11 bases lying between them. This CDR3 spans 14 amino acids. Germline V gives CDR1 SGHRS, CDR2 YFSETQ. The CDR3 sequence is CASSFEDSYTEAFF. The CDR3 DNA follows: TGCGCCAGCAGCTTCGAGGACAGCTACACTGAAGCTTTCTTT.

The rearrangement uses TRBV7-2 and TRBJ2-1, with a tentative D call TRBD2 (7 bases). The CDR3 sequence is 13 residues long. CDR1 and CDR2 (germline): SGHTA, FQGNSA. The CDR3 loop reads CALGGGNYNEQFF. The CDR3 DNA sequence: TGTGCGCTAGGGGGGGGAAACTACAATGAGCAGTTCTTC. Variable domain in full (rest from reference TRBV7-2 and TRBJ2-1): GAGVSQSPSNKVTEKGKDVELRCDPISGHTALYWYRQSLGQGLEFLIYFQGNSAPDKSGLPSDRFSAERTGGSVSTLTIQRTQQEDSAVYLCALGGGNYNEQFFGPGTRLTVL.

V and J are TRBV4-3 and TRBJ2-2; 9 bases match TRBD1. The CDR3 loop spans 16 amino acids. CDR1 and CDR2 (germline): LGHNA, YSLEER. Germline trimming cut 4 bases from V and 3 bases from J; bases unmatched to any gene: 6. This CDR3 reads CASSPRDRVDTGELFF. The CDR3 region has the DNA TGCGCCAGCAGCCCCCGGGACAGGGTAGACACCGGGGAGCTGTTTTTT.

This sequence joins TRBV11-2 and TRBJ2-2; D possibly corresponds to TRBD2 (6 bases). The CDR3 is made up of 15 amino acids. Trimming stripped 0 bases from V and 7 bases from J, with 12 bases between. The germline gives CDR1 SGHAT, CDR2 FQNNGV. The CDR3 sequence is CASSLDGLEGGELFF. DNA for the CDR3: TGTGCCAGCAGCTTAGACGGCTTGGAGGGCGGGGAGCTGTTTTTT. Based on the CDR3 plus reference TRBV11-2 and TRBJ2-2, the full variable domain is EAGVAQSPRYKIIEKRQSVAFWCNPISGHATLYWYQQILGQGPKLLIQFQNNGVVDDSQLPKDRFSAERLKGVDSTLKIQPAKLEDSAVYLCASSLDGLEGGELFFGEGSRLTVL.

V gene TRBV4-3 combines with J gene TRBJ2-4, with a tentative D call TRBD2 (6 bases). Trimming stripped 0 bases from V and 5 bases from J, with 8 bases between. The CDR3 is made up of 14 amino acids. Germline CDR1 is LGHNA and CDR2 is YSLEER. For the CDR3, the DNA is TGCGCCAGCAGCCAAGATAGCGGCCAAAACATTCAGTACTTC. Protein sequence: CASSQDSGQNIQYF.

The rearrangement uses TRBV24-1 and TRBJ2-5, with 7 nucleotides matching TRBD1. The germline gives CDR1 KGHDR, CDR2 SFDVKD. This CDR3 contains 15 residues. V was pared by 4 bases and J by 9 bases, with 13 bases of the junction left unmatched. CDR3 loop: CATSDRQGPLWAQYF. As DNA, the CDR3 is TGTGCCACCAGTGACCGACAGGGACCCTTATGGGCCCAGTACTTC.

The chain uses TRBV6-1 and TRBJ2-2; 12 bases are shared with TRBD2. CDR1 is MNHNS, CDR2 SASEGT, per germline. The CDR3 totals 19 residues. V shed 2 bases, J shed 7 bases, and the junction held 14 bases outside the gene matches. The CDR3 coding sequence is TGTGCCAGCAGTGAACGGGCCGCTAGCGGGGGGGCCCGGCACGGGGAGCTGTTTTTT. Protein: CASSERAASGGARHGELFF.

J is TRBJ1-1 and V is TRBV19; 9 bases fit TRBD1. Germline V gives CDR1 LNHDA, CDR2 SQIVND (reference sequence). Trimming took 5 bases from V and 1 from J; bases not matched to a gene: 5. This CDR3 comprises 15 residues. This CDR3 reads CASSGGTGRNTEAFF. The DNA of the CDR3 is TGTGCCAGTAGTGGCGGGACAGGGAGGAACACTGAAGCTTTCTTT.

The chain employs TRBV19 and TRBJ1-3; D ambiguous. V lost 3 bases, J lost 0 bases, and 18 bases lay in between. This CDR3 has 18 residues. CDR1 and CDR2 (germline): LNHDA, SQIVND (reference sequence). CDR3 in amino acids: CASSIGRIALSSGNTIYF. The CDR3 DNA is TGTGCCAGTAGTATCGGCAGGATCGCCCTAAGCTCTGGAAACACCATATATTTT.

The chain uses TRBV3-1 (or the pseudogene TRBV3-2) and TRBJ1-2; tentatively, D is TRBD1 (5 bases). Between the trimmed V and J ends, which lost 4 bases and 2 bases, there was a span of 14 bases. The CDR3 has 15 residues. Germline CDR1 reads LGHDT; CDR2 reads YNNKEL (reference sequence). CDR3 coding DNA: TGTGCCAGCAGCCTACAGGCGAACCTCAACTATGGCTACACCTTC. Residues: CASSLQANLNYGYTF.

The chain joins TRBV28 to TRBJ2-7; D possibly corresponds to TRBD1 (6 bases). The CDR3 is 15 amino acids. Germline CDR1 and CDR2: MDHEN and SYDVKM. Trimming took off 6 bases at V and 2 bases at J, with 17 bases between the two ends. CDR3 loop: CASSPGTPEAYEQYF. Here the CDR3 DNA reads TGTGCCAGCAGCCCCGGGACACCCGAGGCCTACGAGCAGTACTTC.

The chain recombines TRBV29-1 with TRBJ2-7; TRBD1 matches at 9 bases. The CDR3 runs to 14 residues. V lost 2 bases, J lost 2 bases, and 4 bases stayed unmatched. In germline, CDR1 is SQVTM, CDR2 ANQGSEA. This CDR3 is CSVERTGETYEQYF. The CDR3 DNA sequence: TGCAGCGTTGAAAGGACAGGGGAGACCTACGAGCAGTACTTC.

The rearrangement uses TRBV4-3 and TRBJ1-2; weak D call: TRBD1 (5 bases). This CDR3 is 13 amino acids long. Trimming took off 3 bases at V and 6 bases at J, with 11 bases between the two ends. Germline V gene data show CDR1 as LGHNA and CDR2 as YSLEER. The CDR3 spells CASSHMGGDGYTF. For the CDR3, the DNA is TGCGCCAGCAGCCATATGGGGGGGGATGGCTACACCTTC.

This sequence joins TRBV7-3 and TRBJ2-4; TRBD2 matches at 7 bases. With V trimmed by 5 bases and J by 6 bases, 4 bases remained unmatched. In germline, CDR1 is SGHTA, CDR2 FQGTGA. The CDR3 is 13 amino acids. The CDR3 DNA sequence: TGTGCCAGCAGCCCCCCTAGCGGAAACATTCAGTACTTC. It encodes CASSPPSGNIQYF.

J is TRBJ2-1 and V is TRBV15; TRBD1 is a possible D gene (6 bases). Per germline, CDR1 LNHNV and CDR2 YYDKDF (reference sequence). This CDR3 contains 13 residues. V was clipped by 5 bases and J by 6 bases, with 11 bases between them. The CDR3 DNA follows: TGTGCCACCAGCTTGGACAGATCCAATGAGCAGTTCTTC. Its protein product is CATSLDRSNEQFF.

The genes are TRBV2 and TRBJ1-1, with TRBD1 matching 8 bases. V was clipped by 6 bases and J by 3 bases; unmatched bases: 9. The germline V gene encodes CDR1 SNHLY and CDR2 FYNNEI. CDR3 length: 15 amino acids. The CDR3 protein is CASRPRRQGYTEAFF. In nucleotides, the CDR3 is TGTGCCAGCAGACCCCGACGACAGGGGTACACTGAAGCTTTCTTT.

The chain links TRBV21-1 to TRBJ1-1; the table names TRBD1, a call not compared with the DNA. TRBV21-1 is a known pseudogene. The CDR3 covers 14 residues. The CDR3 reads CASSKALSGRSAFF. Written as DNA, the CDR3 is TGTGCCAGCAGCAAAGCGCTTTCAGGGCGGTCAGCTTTCTTT.

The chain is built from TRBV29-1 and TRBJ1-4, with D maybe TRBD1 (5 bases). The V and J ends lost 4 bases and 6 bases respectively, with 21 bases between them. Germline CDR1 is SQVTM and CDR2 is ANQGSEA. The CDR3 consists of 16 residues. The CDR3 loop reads CSVGIIQGSGDEKLFF. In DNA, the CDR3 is TGCAGCGTTGGGATTATTCAGGGAAGTGGGGATGAAAAACTGTTTTTT.

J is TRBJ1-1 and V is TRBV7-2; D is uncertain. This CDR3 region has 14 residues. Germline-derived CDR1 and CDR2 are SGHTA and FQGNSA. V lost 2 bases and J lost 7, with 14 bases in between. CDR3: CASSLYTTAGEAFF. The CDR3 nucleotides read TGTGCCAGCAGCTTATATACCACAGCGGGTGAAGCTTTCTTT.

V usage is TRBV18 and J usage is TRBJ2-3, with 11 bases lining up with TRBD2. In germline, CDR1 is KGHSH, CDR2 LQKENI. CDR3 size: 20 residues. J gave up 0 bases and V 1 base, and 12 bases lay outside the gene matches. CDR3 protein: CASSPLVPSGRPPSTDTQYF. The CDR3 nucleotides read TGTGCCAGCTCACCACTCGTCCCTAGCGGGAGGCCCCCTAGCACAGATACGCAGTATTTT.

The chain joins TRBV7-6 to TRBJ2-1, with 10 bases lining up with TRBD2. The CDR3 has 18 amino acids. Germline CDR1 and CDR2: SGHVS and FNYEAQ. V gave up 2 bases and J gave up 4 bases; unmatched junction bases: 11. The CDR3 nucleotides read TGTGCCAGCAGCTTATTTTCGGAGCGGGAGGGCCGGTACAATGAGCAGTTCTTC. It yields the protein CASSLFSEREGRYNEQFF. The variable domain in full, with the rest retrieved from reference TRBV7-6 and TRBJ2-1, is GAGVSQSPRYKVTKRGQDVALRCDPISGHVSLYWYRQALGQGPEFLTYFNYEAQQDKSGLPNDRFSAERPEGSISTLTIQRTEQRDSAMYRCASSLFSEREGRYNEQFFGPGTRLTVL.

CDR3 amino acids: CASSLLPGPYNEQFF. In nucleotides, the CDR3 is TGTGCCAGCAGCTTATTACCAGGGCCCTACAATGAGCAGTTCTTC. This chain uses TRBV7-3 with TRBJ2-1; D might be TRBD1 (5 bases). CDR3 length equals 15 residues. Germline values: CDR1 SGHTA, CDR2 FQGTGA. V was shortened by 2 bases and J by 2 bases, with 10 bases between the two germline ends. The whole variable domain, filled in from reference TRBV7-3 and TRBJ2-1, reads GAGVSQTPSNKVTEKGKYVELRCDPISGHTALYWYRQSLGQGPEFLIYFQGTGAADDSGLPNDRFFAVRPEGSVSTLKIQRTERGDSAVYLCASSLLPGPYNEQFFGPGTRLTVL.

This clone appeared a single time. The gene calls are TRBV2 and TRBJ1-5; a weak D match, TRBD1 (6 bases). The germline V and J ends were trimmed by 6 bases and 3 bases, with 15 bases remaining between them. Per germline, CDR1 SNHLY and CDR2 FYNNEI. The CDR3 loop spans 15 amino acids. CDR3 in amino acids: CASRPTGYNNQPQHF. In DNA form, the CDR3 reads TGTGCCAGCAGGCCAACAGGGTACAACAATCAGCCCCAGCATTTT.